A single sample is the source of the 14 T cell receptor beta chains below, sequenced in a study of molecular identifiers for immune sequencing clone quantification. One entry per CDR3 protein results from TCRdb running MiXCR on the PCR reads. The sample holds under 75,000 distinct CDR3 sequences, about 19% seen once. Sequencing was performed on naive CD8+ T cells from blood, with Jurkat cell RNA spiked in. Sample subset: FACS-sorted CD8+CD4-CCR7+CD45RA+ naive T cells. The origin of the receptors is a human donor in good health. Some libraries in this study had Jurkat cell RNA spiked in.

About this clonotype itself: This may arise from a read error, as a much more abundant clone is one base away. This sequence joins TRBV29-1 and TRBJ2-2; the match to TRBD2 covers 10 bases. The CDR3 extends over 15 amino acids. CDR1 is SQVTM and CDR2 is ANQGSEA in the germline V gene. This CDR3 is CSANPSGRAAGELVF. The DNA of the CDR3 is TGCAGCGCCAACCCTAGCGGGAGAGCGGCCGGGGAGCTGGTTTTT.

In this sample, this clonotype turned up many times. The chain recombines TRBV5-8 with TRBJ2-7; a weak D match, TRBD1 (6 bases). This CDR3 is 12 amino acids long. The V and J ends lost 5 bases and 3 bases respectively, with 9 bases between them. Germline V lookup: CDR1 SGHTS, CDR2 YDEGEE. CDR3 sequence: CASRQGSYEQYF. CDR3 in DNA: TGTGCCAGCAGACAGGGCAGCTACGAGCAGTACTTC.

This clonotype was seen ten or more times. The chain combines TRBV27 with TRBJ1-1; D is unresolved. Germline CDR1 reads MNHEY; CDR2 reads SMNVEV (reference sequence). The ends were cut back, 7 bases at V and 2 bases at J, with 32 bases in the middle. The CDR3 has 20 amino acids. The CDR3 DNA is TGTGCCAGCAACGACGCCAACCGTTGGGCGTGTAACATCGTAAACACTGAAGCTTTCTTT. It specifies CASNDANRWACNIVNTEAFF.

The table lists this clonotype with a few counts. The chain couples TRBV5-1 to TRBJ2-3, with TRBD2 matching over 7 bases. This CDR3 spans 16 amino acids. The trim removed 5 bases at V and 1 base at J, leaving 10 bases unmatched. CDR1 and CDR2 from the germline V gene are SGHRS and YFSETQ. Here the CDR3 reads CASSSRIAGRTDTQYF. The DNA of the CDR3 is TGCGCCAGCAGTTCCCGAATAGCGGGTCGCACAGATACGCAGTATTTT.

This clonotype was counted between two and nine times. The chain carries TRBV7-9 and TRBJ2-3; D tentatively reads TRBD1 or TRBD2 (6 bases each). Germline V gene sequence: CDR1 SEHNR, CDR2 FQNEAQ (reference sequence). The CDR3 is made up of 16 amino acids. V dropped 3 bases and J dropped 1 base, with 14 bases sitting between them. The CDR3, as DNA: TGTGCCAGCAGCTTTGGGATGAGGGGGGGCACAGATACGCAGTATTTT. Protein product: CASSFGMRGGTDTQYF. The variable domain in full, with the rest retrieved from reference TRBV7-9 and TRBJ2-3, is DTGVSQNPRHKITKRGQNVTFRCDPISEHNRLYWYRQTLGQGPEFLTYFQNEAQLEKSRLLSDRFSAERPKGSFSTLEIQRTEQGDSAMYLCASSFGMRGGTDTQYFGPGTRLTVL.

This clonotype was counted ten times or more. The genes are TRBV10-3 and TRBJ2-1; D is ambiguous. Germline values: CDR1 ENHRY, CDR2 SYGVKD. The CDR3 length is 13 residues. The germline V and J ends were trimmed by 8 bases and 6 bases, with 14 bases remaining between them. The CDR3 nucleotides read TGTGCCATCGGTCCAGGCCTGGGCAATGAGCAGTTCTTC. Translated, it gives CAIGPGLGNEQFF.

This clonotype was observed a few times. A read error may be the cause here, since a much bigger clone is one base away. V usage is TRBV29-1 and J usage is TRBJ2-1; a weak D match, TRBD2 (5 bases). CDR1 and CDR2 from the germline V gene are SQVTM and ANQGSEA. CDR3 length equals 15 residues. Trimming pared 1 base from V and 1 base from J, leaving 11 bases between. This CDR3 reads CSVEGTGSSYNEQFF. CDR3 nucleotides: TGCAGCGTTGAAGGGACGGGGAGTTCCTACAATGAGCAGTTCTTC.

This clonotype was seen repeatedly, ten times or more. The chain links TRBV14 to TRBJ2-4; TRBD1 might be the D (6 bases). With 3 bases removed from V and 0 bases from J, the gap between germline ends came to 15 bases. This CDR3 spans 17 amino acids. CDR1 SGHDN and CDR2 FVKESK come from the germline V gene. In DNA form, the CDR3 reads TGTGCCAGCAGCCAGGGCAGGGGTTCACTAGCCAAAAACATTCAGTACTTC. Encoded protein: CASSQGRGSLAKNIQYF.

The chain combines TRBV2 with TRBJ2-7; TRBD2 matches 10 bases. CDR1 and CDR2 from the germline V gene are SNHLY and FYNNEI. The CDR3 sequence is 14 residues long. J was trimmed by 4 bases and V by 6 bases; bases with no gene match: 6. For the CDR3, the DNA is TGTGCCAGCAGAGCCGGGACTAGCGTTTACGAGCAGTACTTC. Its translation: CASRAGTSVYEQYF.

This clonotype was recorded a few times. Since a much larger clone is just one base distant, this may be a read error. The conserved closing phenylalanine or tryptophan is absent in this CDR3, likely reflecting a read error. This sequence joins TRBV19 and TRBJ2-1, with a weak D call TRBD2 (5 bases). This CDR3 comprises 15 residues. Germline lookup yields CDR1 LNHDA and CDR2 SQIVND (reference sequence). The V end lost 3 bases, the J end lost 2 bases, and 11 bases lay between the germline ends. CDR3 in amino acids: CASSMVGAAYNEQFI. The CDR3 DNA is TGTGCCAGTAGTATGGTGGGAGCAGCCTACAATGAGCAGTTCATC.

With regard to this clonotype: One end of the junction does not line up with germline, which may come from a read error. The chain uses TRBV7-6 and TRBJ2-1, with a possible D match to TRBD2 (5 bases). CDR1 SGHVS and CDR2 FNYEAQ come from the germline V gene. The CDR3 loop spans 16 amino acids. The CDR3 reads CASGLLGSPDYNEQFF. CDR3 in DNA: TGTGCCAGCGGCTTATTAGGGAGTCCCGACTACAATGAGCAGTTCTTC.

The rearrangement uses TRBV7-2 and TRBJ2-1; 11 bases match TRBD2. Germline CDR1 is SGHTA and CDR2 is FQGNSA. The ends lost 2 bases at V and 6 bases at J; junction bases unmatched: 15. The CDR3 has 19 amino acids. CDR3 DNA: TGTGCCAGCAGCTTATTTGTTACTAGCGGGAGCCTTCCATCCAATGAGCAGTTCTTC. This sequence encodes CASSLFVTSGSLPSNEQFF.

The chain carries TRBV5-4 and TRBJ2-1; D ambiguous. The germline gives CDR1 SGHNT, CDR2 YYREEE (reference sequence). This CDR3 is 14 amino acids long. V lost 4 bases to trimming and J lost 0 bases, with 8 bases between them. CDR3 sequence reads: CASSPYSSYNEQFF. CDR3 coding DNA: TGTGCCAGCAGCCCTTATAGCTCCTACAATGAGCAGTTCTTC.

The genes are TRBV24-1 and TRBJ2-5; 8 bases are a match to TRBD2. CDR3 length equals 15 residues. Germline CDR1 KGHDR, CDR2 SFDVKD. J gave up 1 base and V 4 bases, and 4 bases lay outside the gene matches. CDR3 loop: CATSEQTSGQETQYF. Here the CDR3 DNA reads TGTGCCACCAGTGAACAAACTAGCGGCCAAGAGACCCAGTACTTC.